This TCR beta chain emerged from a study of blood T cells in healthy people across ages. The wider study: Per two T cells, template switching captured roughly one barcoded beta molecule. Findings and limits, study-wide: The study lacked donor CMV status, which possibly confounded expanded clonotype changes.

The ends were cut back, 1 base at V and 8 bases at J, with 9 bases in the middle. The CDR3 loop spans 13 amino acids. Germline loops: CDR1 SGHTA, CDR2 FQGNSA. Concerning this clonotype itself: Its target is unknown.

A second PCR, run for about 7 to 11 cycles, used a sample-barcoded 5' primer plus a J-beta primer mix. TCRdb fed the 5' RACE reads into MiXCR, producing one record per CDR3 protein. The table lists about 1,800,000 distinct CDR3 sequences, 25% to 30% of them singletons, with roughly 8.2% in the top ten. The sequenced sample was blood. The chain is built from TRBV7-2 and TRBJ1-5, with TRBD1 as a possible D gene (5 bases). The receptor was derived from a woman in her twenties or thirties in good health. CDR3 in DNA: TGTGCCAGCAGCTTAGAAGGGGAGGAGCCCCAGCATTTT. It specifies CASSLEGEEPQHF. Complete variable domain (other parts from reference TRBV7-2 and TRBJ1-5): GAGVSQSPSNKVTEKGKDVELRCDPISGHTALYWYRQSLGQGLEFLIYFQGNSAPDKSGLPSDRFSAERTGGSVSTLTIQRTQQEDSAVYLCASSLEGEEPQHFGDGTRLSIL.